These 5 T cell receptor beta chains share one sample of origin, sequenced in a study of identical twins. TCRdb fed the 5' RACE reads into MiXCR, producing one record per CDR3 protein. The table lists approximately 300,000 distinct CDR3 sequences, roughly 9.8% of them singletons. This sample also belongs to another study, concerning yellow fever vaccine responses in identical twins.

Sequenced sample: CD8+ T cells sorted from blood. These receptors all come from a woman aged 18-29 years in good health.

This clonotype appeared many times. V and J are TRBV5-6 and TRBJ1-6; D is ambiguous. The CDR3 consists of 15 residues. V lost 0 bases and J 6 bases, leaving 10 bases between the germline ends. CDR1 SGHDT and CDR2 YYEEEE come from the germline V gene. Here the CDR3 reads CASSLGAWGNSPLHF. Written as DNA, the CDR3 is TGTGCCAGCAGCTTGGGTGCATGGGGTAATTCACCCCTCCACTTT.

This clonotype showed up just a few times. The chain links TRBV4-1 to TRBJ2-1, with 8 bases identical to TRBD2. V lost 1 base and J lost 5; bases outside the gene matches: 7. CDR1 and CDR2 (germline): MGHRA, YSYEKL. The CDR3 length is 16 residues. CDR3 bases: TGCGCCAGCAGCCAAGTTCAGCGGGAGCACCACAATGAGCAGTTCTTC. Residues: CASSQVQREHHNEQFF.

The chain couples TRBV4-1 to TRBJ2-1; no clear D. The CDR3 extends over 15 amino acids. Trimming shortened V by 0 bases and J by 4 bases, and 10 bases separated the two germline ends. In germline, CDR1 is MGHRA, CDR2 YSYEKL. The chain's CDR3 is CASSQDRRDYNEQFF. CDR3 DNA sequence: TGCGCCAGCAGCCAAGATCGGCGCGATTACAATGAGCAGTTCTTC.

This clonotype was detected a few times. The DNA of the CDR3 is TGTGCCAGCAGCTTAGATGAAGCGGGAGATTCCTACGAGCAGTACTTC. Residues: CASSLDEAGDSYEQYF. The genes are TRBV7-9 and TRBJ2-7; 8 nucleotides line up with TRBD2. The length of the CDR3 is 16 residues. Germline loops: CDR1 SEHNR, CDR2 FQNEAQ (reference sequence). The trim removed 1 base at V and 1 base at J, leaving 6 bases unmatched.

V and J are TRBV7-9 and TRBJ2-1; D not resolved. V was pared by 5 bases and J by 5 bases, with 7 bases between. CDR1 is SEHNR, CDR2 FQNEAQ, per germline (reference sequence). The CDR3 runs 12 residues. CDR3 sequence reads: CASSESHNEQFF. CDR3 in DNA: TGTGCCAGCAGCGAATCGCACAATGAGCAGTTCTTC.